Given below is one T cell receptor (beta chain) in context. The antigen is undetermined. The record originates from a study of beta chain features in type 1 diabetes. Study-level results: Shorter TCRB CDR3s, moderately but significantly so, marked every one of the four CD4+ subsets in Type 1 diabetes patients. There was no resolution here of whether HLA type influences TCRB rearrangement.

Between the trimmed V and J ends, which lost 5 bases and 3 bases, there was a span of 14 bases. This CDR3 is built from 14 residues. CDR1 is GTSNPN, CDR2 SVGIG, per germline (reference sequence). Every bit of the isolated RNA underwent reverse transcription, so sequencing read expressed TCRB transcripts. The data were produced by immunoSEQ multiplex PCR, yet TCRdb's version contains in-frame clones alone and is incomplete. The sample lists 550,000 to 850,000 clones; about an eighth were seen once. This chain uses TRBV30 with TRBJ2-1; TRBD2 is a possible D gene (6 bases). The sequenced sample consisted of naive CD4+ T cells from blood. The receptor comes from a man aged 18-30 years with type 1 diabetes. CDR3 coding DNA: TGTGCCTGGGGGCCGGGACTTAGCTACAATGAGCAGTTCTTC. Translating it yields CAWGPGLSYNEQFF.